This T cell receptor beta chain was obtained from a study of CD8 T cells in ankylosing spondylitis. Study-wide findings and caveats: Earlier reports found some motif variants in synovial fluid and blood in reactive arthritis. Apparently characteristic of ankylosing spondylitis blood was a TCR beta motif (about 8 highly homologous variants).

Concerning this clonotype itself: Its antigen is unknown.

The CDR3 has 15 residues. The germline V and J ends were trimmed by 1 base and 7 bases, with 17 bases remaining between them. In germline, CDR1 is DFQATT, CDR2 SNEGSKA (reference sequence). TCRdb called the 5' RACE reads again in MiXCR, with one record for every CDR3 protein. Among hundreds of thousands of distinct CDR3 sequences listed, 25% to 30% were seen once. This chain connects TRBV20-1 to TRBJ2-1; D perhaps matches TRBD2 (6 bases). Source material: blood, either unsorted or a sorted T cell fraction (not recorded which). This TCR came from a male donor with ankylosing spondylitis. The CDR3 reads CSARVGGGRENEQFF. As DNA, the CDR3 is TGCAGTGCTAGAGTGGGGGGAGGCCGGGAGAATGAGCAGTTCTTC.